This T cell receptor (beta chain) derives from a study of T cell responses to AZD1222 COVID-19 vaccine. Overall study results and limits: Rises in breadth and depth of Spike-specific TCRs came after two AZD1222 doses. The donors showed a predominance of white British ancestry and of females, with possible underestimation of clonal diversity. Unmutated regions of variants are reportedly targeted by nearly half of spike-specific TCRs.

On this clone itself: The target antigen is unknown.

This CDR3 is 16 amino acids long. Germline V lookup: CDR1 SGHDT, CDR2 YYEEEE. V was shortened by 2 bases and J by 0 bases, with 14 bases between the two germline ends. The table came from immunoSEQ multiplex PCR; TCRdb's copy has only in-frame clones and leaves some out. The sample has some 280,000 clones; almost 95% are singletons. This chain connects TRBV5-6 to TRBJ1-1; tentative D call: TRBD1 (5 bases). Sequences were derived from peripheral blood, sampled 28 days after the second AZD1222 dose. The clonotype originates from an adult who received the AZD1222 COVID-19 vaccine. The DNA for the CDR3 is TGTGCCAGCAGCTTAGGGACGAACTTTTTGAACACTGAAGCTTTCTTT. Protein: CASSLGTNFLNTEAFF.